This T cell receptor beta chain is from a study of blood T cell repertoires in COVID-19. The data were produced by immunoSEQ multiplex PCR, yet TCRdb's version contains in-frame clones alone and is incomplete. Of 250,000 to 300,000 clones listed, 86% are singletons. Between the trimmed V and J ends, which lost 0 bases and 0 bases, there was a span of 10 bases. CDR1 is LGHNA, CDR2 YSLEER, per germline. The CDR3 runs 16 residues. The J gene is TRBJ2-3, the V gene TRBV4-3, with D perhaps matching TRBD2 (6 bases). Sample: peripheral blood. This TCR came from a woman between 70 and 85 years old with COVID-19, enrolled during active disease. The CDR3 sequence is CASSQDLTRSTDTQYF. The CDR3 bases are TGCGCCAGCAGCCAAGATTTGACTAGGAGCACAGATACGCAGTATTTT.